The rows below give T cell receptor beta chains drawn from one sample of a study of metastatic and nonmetastatic thyroid tumors. TCRdb re-called clones from the PCR reads using MiXCR. The sample includes tens of thousands of clones, about 13% of them seen just once. Sequencing used blood. All receptors come from a female donor with papillary thyroid cancer or a benign thyroid nodule (not recorded which). Some clones in this sample may be carry-over from other donors' samples. Both conserved end residues are part of each CDR3. Fields, in order: clone size, V gene, D gene, J gene, CDR3 protein, CDR3 DNA. The D gene is left open where the match is weak. Clone size is not always given. Where it is, it says once, few, many or a class for expanded clones.

>many|TRBV7-2|NA|TRBJ2-7
CASSISLSYEQYF
TGTGCCAGCAGCATCTCCCTCTCCTACGAGCAGTACTTC
>few|TRBV5-1|TRBD1|TRBJ1-3
CASSLNFAGQGRPSSGNAIYF
TGCGCCAGCAGCTTGAATTTTGCCGGACAGGGGAGACCCAGCTCTGGAAACGCCATATATTTT
>many|TRBV19|TRBD2|TRBJ2-7
CASSPSTSGAYEQYF
TGTGCCAGTAGTCCATCGACTAGCGGAGCCTACGAGCAGTACTTC
>many|TRBV27|NA|TRBJ2-5
CASREPGGASGFETQYF
TGTGCCAGCAGGGAACCAGGGGGAGCTAGCGGTTTTGAGACCCAGTACTTC
>many|TRBV19|NA|TRBJ2-7
CASSMTTTRYEQYF
TGTGCCAGTAGTATGACTACAACGCGCTACGAGCAGTACTTC
>many|TRBV28|NA|TRBJ2-3
CASSLGADTQYF
TGTGCCAGCAGTTTGGGTGCAGATACGCAGTATTTT
>few|TRBV6-5|NA|TRBJ2-7
CASSYNYEQYF
TGTGCCAGCAGTTACAACTACGAGCAGTACTTC
>many|TRBV19|NA|TRBJ1-2
CASNLLGGLYYGYTF
TGTGCCAGTAACCTTCTCGGGGGGCTGTATTACGGCTACACCTTC
>few|TRBV12-3/TRBV12-4|NA|TRBJ2-7
CASIFSVYEQYF
TGTGCCAGCATTTTTTCCGTCTACGAGCAGTACTTC
>many|TRBV12-5|TRBD2|TRBJ2-1
CASGLGRERDEQFF
TGTGCTAGTGGTTTGGGGCGGGAGAGAGATGAGCAGTTCTTC
>many|TRBV27|NA|TRBJ2-6
CASSPGPGLGALANVLTF
TGTGCCAGCAGTCCCGGACCGGGACTGGGAGCTTTGGCCAACGTCCTGACTTTC
>few|TRBV9|TRBD1|TRBJ2-5
CASSIQTGAQETQYF
TGTGCCAGCAGCATTCAGACAGGGGCCCAAGAGACCCAGTACTTC
>many|TRBV29-1|NA|TRBJ1-1
CSALEAGSFAEAFF
TGCAGCGCCCTTGAGGCGGGAAGTTTTGCGGAGGCTTTCTTT
>NA|TRBV7-6|NA|TRBJ1-5
CASSSLMVAGYTDTQHF
TGTGCCAGCAGCTCCCTGATGGTAGCGGGATACACAGACACGCAGCATTTT
>many|TRBV13|NA|TRBJ2-7
CASSLEYFGEEQYF
TGTGCCAGCAGCTTAGAGTACTTTGGGGAGGAGCAGTACTTC
>many|TRBV3-1|NA|TRBJ1-1
CASSQVPTEAFF
TGTGCCAGCAGCCAAGTTCCCACTGAAGCTTTCTTT
>many|TRBV24-1|TRBD1|TRBJ1-4
CATSEAGTGYGKLFF
TGTGCCACCAGTGAGGCCGGGACAGGGTACGGGAAACTGTTTTTT
>NA|TRBV11-2|TRBD2|TRBJ2-3
CASSSPSGSLDTQYF
TGTGCCAGCAGCTCGCCTAGCGGGAGTTTAGATACGCAGTATTTT